The present T cell receptor (beta chain) was sequenced within a study of shared clonotypes between healthy human individuals. Repertoires were generated with immunoSEQ multiplex PCR, while TCRdb's copy carries only in-frame clones and drops some. The sample includes about 2.4 million clones, 80% to 95% of them seen just once. With respect to this clone: Antigen: not known.

This CDR3 contains 12 residues. From germline, CDR1 is MDHEN and CDR2 SYDVKM. V shed 10 bases and J shed 4 bases, with 13 bases lying between them. Overall study findings and caveats: Blood was the only sampled material, and tissue repertoires likely differ. Deeper or shallower sequencing was expected to change how clonotypes are shared among donors. Larger richness was generally estimated for naive than memory subsets.

Sequences were obtained from naive CD4+ T cells from PBMCs. Subset indicated: CD45RA+ positively selected. The sequence was obtained from a man in his late teens or twenties in good health. Some clones in this sample may be carry-over from other donors' samples. This chain connects TRBV28 to TRBJ1-2; D gene ambiguous. For the CDR3, the DNA is TGTGCCAACCCAATGGGTAGCTATGGCTACACCTTC. Encoded protein: CANPMGSYGYTF.